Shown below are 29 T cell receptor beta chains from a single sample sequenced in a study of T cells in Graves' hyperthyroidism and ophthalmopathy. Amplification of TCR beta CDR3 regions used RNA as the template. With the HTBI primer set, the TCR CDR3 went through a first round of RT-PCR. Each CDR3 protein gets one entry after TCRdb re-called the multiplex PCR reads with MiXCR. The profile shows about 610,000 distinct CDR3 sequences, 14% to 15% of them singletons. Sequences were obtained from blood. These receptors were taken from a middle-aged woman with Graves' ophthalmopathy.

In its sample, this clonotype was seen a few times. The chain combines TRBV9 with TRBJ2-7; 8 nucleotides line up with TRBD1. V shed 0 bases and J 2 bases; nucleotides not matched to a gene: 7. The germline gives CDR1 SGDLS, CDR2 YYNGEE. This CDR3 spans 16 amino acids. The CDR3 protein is CASSVGSRTGTYEQYF. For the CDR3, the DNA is TGTGCCAGCAGCGTAGGGAGTAGGACAGGGACCTACGAGCAGTACTTC.

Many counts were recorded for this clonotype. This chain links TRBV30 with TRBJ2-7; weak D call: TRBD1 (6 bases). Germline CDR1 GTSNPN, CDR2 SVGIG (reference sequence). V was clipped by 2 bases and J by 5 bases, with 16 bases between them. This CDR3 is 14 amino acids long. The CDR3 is CAWSMTTGLNEQYF. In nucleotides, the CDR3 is TGTGCCTGGAGTATGACGACAGGTCTCAACGAGCAGTACTTC.

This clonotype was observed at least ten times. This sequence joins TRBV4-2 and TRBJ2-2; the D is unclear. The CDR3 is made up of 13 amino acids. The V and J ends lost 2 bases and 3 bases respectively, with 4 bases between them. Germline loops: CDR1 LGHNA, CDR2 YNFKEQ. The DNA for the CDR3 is TGTGCCAGCAGCCAATATTACACCGGGGAGCTGTTTTTT. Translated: CASSQYYTGELFF.

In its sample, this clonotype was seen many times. The CDR3 protein is CASTGGAVDEQYF. CDR3 sequence (DNA): TGTGCCAGTACAGGGGGCGCGGTAGACGAGCAGTACTTC. The chain uses TRBV28 and TRBJ2-7; 9 nucleotides match TRBD1. V lost 9 bases and J lost 5; bases outside the gene matches: 8. Per the germline V gene, CDR1 is MDHEN and CDR2 is SYDVKM. CDR3 length: 13 residues. Looking up the rest from reference TRBV28 and TRBJ2-7 gives the full variable domain: DVKVTQSSRYLVKRTGEKVFLECVQDMDHENMFWYRQDPGLGLRLIYFSYDVKMKEKGDIPEGYSVSREKKERFSLILESASTNQTSMYLCASTGGAVDEQYFGPGTRLTVT.

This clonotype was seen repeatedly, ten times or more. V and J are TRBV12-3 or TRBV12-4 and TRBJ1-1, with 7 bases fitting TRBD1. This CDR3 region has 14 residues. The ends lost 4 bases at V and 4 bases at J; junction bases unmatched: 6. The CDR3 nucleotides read TGTGCCAGCAGTTGGACAGGCTTGAGCACTGAAGCTTTCTTT. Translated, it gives CASSWTGLSTEAFF.

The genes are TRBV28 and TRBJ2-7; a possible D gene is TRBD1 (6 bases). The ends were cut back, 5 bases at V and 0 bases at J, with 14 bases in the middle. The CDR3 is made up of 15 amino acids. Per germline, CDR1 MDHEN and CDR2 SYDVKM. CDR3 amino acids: CASSHTGTLSYEQYF. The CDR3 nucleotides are TGTGCCAGCAGTCATACCGGGACACTCTCCTACGAGCAGTACTTC.

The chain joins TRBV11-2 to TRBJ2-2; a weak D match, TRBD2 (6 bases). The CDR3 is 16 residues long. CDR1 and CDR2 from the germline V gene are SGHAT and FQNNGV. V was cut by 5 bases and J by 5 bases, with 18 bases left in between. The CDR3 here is CASSRNGGLTTGELFF. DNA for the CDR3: TGTGCCAGCAGCCGAAACGGGGGACTGACGACCGGGGAGCTGTTTTTT.

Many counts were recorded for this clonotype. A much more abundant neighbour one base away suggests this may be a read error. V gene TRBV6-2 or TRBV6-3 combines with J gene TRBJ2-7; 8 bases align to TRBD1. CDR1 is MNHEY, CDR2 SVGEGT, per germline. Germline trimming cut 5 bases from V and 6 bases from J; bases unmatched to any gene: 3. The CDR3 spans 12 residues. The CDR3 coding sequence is TGTGCCAGCAGTGACAGGGGTGGCGAGCAGTACTTC. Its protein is CASSDRGGEQYF.

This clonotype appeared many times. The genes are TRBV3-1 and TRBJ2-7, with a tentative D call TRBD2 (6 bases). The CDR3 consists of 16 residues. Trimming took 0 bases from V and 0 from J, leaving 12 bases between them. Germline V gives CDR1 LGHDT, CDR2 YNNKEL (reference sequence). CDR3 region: CASSQDDGRPSYEQYF. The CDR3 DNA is TGTGCCAGCAGCCAAGATGACGGGAGACCCTCCTACGAGCAGTACTTC.

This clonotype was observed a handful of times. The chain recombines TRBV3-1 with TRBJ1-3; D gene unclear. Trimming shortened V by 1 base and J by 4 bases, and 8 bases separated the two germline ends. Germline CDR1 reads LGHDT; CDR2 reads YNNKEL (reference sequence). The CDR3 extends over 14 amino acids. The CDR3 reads CASSQVSGGNTIYF. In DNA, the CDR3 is TGTGCCAGCAGCCAAGTTTCTGGGGGAAACACCATATATTTT. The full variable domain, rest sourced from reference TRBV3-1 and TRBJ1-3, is DTAVSQTPKYLVTQMGNDKSIKCEQNLGHDTMYWYKQDSKKFLKIMFSYNNKELIINETVPNRFSPKSPDKAHLNLHINSLELGDSAVYFCASSQVSGGNTIYFGEGSWLTVV.

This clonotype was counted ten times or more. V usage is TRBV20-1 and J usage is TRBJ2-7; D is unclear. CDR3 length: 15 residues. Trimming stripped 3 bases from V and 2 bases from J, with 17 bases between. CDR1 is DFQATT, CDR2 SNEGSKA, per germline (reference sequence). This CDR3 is CSASWLTLGTYEQYF. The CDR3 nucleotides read TGCAGTGCTAGTTGGCTAACCCTAGGCACCTACGAGCAGTACTTC.

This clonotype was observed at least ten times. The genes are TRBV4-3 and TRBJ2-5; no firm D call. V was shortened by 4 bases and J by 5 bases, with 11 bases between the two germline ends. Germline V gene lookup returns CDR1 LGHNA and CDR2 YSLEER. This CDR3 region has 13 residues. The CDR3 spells CASSPDPGETQYF. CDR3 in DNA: TGCGCCAGCAGCCCGGACCCTGGGGAGACCCAGTACTTC.

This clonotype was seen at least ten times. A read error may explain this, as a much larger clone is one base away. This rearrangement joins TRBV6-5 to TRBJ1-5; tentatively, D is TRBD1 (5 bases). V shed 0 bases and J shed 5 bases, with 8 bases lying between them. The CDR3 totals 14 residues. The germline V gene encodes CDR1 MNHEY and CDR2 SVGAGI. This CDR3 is CASSYSAGHQPQHF. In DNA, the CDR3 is TGTGCCAGCAGTTACTCGGCAGGGCATCAGCCCCAGCATTTT.

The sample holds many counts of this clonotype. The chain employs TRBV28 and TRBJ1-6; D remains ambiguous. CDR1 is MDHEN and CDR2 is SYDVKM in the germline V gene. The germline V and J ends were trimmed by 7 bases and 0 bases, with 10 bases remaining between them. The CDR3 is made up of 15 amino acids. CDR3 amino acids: CASIKYSSYNSPLHF. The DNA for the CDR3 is TGTGCCAGCATCAAATACAGCTCCTATAATTCACCCCTCCACTTT.

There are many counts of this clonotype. CDR3 region: CASSDRTGYNQPQHF. The DNA of the CDR3 is TGTGCCAGCAGTGACAGGACAGGGTACAATCAGCCCCAGCATTTT. The rearrangement uses TRBV6-1 and TRBJ1-5, with 8 bases lining up with TRBD1. Trimming cost V 3 bases and J 3 bases; bases outside gene matches: 4. The germline V gene has CDR1 MNHNS and CDR2 SASEGT. This CDR3 is built from 15 residues.

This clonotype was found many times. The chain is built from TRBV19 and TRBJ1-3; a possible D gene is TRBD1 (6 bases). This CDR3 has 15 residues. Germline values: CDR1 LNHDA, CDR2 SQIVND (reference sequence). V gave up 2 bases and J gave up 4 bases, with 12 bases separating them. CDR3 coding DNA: TGTGCCAGTAGTATATCGACAGGCCGCGGAAACACCATATATTTT. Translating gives CASSISTGRGNTIYF. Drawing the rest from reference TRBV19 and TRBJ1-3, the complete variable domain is DGGITQSPKYLFRKEGQNVTLSCEQNLNHDAMYWYRQDPGQGLRLIYYSQIVNDFQKGDIAEGYSVSREKKESFPLTVTSAQKNPTAFYLCASSISTGRGNTIYFGEGSWLTVV.

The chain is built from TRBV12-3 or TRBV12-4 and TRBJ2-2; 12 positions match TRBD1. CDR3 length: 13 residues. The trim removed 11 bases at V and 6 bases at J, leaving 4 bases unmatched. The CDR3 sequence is CALRDRGPGELFF. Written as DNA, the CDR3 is TGTGCCTTACGGGACAGGGGGCCCGGGGAGCTGTTTTTT.

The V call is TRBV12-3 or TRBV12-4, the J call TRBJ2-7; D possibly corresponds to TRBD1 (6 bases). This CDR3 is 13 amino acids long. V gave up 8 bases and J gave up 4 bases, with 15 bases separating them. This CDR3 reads CASASRQAYEQYF. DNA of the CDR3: TGTGCCAGCGCGAGTCGACAGGCATACGAGCAGTACTTC.

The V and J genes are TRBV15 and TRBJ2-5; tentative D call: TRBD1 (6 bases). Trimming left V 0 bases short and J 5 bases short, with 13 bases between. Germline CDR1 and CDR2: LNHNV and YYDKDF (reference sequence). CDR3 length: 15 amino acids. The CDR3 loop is CATSREAQGFETQYF. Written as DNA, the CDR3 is TGTGCCACCAGCAGAGAGGCACAGGGCTTCGAGACCCAGTACTTC.

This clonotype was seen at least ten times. The CDR3 DNA is TGTGCCAGCAGCTGGGGAGGGACTAGCCAGACTGGGGAGCAGTACTTC. Residues: CASSWGGTSQTGEQYF. This chain uses TRBV5-6 with TRBJ2-7, with TRBD2 matching over 9 bases. Germline assignment: CDR1 SGHDT and CDR2 YYEEEE. V dropped 3 bases and J dropped 7; count of bases not matched to a gene: 14. The CDR3 spans 16 residues.

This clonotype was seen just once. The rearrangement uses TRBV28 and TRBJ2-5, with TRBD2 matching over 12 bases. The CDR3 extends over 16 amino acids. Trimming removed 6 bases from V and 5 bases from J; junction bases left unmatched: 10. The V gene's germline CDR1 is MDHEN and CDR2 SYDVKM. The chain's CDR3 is CASRFAGTSGSETQYF. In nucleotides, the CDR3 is TGTGCCAGCAGATTTGCCGGGACTAGCGGGTCTGAGACCCAGTACTTC.

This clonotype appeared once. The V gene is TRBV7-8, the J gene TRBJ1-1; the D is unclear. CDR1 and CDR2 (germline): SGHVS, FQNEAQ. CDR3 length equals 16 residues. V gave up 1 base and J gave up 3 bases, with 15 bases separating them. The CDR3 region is CASSLVAQARYTEAFF. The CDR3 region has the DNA TGTGCCAGCAGCTTAGTGGCTCAGGCCCGTTACACTGAAGCTTTCTTT.

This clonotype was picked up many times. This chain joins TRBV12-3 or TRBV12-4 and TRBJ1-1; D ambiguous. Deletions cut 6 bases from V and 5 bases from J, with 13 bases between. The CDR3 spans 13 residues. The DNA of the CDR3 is TGTGCCAGCAGGGTGGAGGGAAAAACTGAAGCTTTCTTT. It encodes CASRVEGKTEAFF.

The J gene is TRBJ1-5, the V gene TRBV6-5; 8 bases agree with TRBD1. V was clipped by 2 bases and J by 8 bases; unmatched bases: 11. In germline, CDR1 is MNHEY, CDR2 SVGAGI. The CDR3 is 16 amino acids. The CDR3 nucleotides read TGTGCCAGCAGTTACGGGGCAGGGGGCGCACGGAAGCCCCAGCATTTT. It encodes CASSYGAGGARKPQHF.

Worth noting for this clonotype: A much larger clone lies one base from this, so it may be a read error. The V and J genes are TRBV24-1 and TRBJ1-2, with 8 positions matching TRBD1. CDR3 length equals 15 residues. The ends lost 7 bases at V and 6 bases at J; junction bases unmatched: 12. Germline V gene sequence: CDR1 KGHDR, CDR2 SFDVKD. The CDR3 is CATSETGRGLHGYTF. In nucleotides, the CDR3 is TGTGCCACCAGCGAAACGGGCAGGGGGCTCCATGGCTACACCTTC.

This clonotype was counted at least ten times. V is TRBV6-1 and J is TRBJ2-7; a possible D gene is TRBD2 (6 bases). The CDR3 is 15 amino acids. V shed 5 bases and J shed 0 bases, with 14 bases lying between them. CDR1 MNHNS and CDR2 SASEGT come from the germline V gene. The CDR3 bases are TGTGCCAGCAGTAAAGAGCGGGCCTACTCCTACGAGCAGTACTTC. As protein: CASSKERAYSYEQYF.

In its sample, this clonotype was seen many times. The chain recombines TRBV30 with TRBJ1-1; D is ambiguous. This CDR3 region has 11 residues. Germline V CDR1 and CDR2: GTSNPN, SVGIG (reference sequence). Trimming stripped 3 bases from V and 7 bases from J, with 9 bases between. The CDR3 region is CAWSHNFEAFF. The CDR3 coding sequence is TGTGCCTGGAGCCATAACTTTGAAGCTTTCTTT. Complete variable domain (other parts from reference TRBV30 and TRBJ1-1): SQTIHQWPATLVQPVGSPLSLECTVEGTSNPNLYWYRQAAGRGLQLLFYSVGIGQISSEVPQNLSASRPQDRQFILSSKKLLLSDSGFYLCAWSHNFEAFFGQGTRLTVV.

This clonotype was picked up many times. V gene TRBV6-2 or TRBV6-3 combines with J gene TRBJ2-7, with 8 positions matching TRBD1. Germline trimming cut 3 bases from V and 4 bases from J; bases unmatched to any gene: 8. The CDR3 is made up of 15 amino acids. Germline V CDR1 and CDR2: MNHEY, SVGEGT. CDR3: CASSYLQGAVYEQYF. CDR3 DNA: TGTGCCAGCAGTTATCTTCAGGGGGCGGTATACGAGCAGTACTTC.

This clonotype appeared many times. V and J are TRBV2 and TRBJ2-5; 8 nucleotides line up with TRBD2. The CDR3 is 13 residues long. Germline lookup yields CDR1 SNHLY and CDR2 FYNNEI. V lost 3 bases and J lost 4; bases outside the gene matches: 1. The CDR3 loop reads CASSDAGGETQYF. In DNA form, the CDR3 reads TGTGCCAGCAGTGACGCGGGAGGAGAGACCCAGTACTTC.